This T cell receptor (beta chain) comes out of a study of T-cell reconstitution after alpha-beta-depleted transplantation in children. The TCRbeta library incorporated unique molecular identifiers. TCRdb itself ran the PCR reads through MiXCR, one entry per CDR3 protein. Altogether around 480,000 distinct CDR3 sequences are present, around a third being singletons, with the ten largest covering 2.4%. Trimming took off 5 bases at V and 3 bases at J, with 14 bases between the two ends. This CDR3 has 13 amino acids. Germline CDR1 reads SQVTM; CDR2 reads ANQGSEA. This specimen was PBMCs from the stem cell graft donor, taken from the stem cell graft. The J gene is TRBJ2-7, the V gene TRBV29-1; D not certain. This clonotype was obtained from a human donor who donated a stem cell graft to a child with aplastic anemia. CDR3: CSVSKGQLYEQYF. The CDR3 coding sequence is TGCAGCGTTTCGAAAGGGCAACTCTACGAGCAGTACTTC.